A single sample is the source of the 9 T cell receptor beta chains below, sequenced in a study of blood T cell repertoires in COVID-19. Sequencing used immunoSEQ multiplex PCR; TCRdb keeps in-frame clones, though not all of them. This sample carries about 200,000 clones, roughly 80% of them seen once, and the ten largest clones take around 6.9%. The sample comprised peripheral blood. The receptors come from a man aged 60-69 years with acute or convalescent COVID-19.

The genes are TRBV6-2 or TRBV6-3 and TRBJ2-3, with 7 positions matching TRBD1. The V gene end was trimmed by 0 bases and the J gene end by 4 bases; junction bases not matched to a gene: 7. The germline V gene encodes CDR1 MNHEY and CDR2 SVGEGT. CDR3 size: 16 residues. The CDR3 DNA is TGTGCCAGCAGTTACTCTCTAGGGGGCGCATCAGATACGCAGTATTTT. This encodes CASSYSLGGASDTQYF.

This rearrangement joins TRBV7-2 to TRBJ1-1; weak D call: TRBD1 (5 bases). Deletions cut 2 bases from V and 5 bases from J, with 15 bases between. This CDR3 has 15 amino acids. Germline V gene sequence: CDR1 SGHTA, CDR2 FQGNSA. The CDR3 bases are TGTGCCAGCAGCTTATTGGGGAGGGGAAAAACTGAAGCTTTCTTT. Encoded protein: CASSLLGRGKTEAFF.

The CDR3 reads CASSQEGGRTNEKLFF. The CDR3 DNA reads as TGTGCCAGCAGCCAAGAAGGGGGACGCACTAATGAAAAACTGTTTTTT. The gene calls are TRBV4-2 and TRBJ1-4, with D maybe TRBD1 (6 bases). The CDR3 has 16 residues. V gave up 0 bases and J gave up 2 bases, with 10 bases separating them. Germline V gives CDR1 LGHNA, CDR2 YNFKEQ.

The V and J genes are TRBV21-1 and TRBJ1-5; TRBD1 reflects the table's D call only, with no check against the DNA. TRBV21-1 is tagged as a pseudogene. The CDR3 totals 17 residues. The CDR3 DNA follows: TGTGCCAGCAGCAAAGCCCCTGAGGACAGGGGGGGTCAGCCCCAGCATTTT. Translation gives CASSKAPEDRGGQPQHF.

The rearrangement joins TRBV5-1 to TRBJ1-6, with a possible D match to TRBD1 (5 bases). V was shortened by 4 bases and J by 8 bases, with 16 bases between the two germline ends. There are 15 residues in the CDR3. CDR1 and CDR2 (germline): SGHRS, YFSETQ. In nucleotides, the CDR3 is TGCGCCAGCAGCCCCGGGGGGGAGACGGATTCACCCCTCCACTTT. Its translation is CASSPGGETDSPLHF.

The chain carries TRBV11-2 and TRBJ2-2; D is possibly TRBD1 (5 bases). Trimming left V 2 bases short and J 0 bases short, with 7 bases between. This CDR3 comprises 15 residues. CDR1 is SGHAT, CDR2 FQNNGV, per germline. The CDR3 DNA reads as TGTGCCAGCAGCTTACAAGGGGCGAACACCGGGGAGCTGTTTTTT. Translated, it gives CASSLQGANTGELFF. The full variable domain, its missing parts supplied by reference TRBV11-2 and TRBJ2-2, is EAGVAQSPRYKIIEKRQSVAFWCNPISGHATLYWYQQILGQGPKLLIQFQNNGVVDDSQLPKDRFSAERLKGVDSTLKIQPAKLEDSAVYLCASSLQGANTGELFFGEGSRLTVL.

The chain joins TRBV12-3 or TRBV12-4 to TRBJ2-7; D is perhaps TRBD1 (5 bases). V dropped 3 bases and J dropped 6 bases, with 12 bases sitting between them. This CDR3 contains 13 residues. In DNA, the CDR3 is TGTGCCAGCAGTTTCGGCAGGGAAGTCGAGCAGTACTTC. This translates into CASSFGREVEQYF.

This chain's CDR3 is CASSLTTLNNSPLHF. Written as DNA, the CDR3 is TGCGCCAGCAGCCTCACGACTCTTAATAATTCACCCCTCCACTTT. The chain uses TRBV4-1 and TRBJ1-6, with D uncertain. Trimming took 4 bases from V and 5 from J, leaving 12 bases between them. The CDR3 spans 15 residues. Germline V lookup: CDR1 MGHRA, CDR2 YSYEKL.

The gene calls are TRBV2 and TRBJ1-6; D perhaps matches TRBD1 (6 bases). The V gene lost 8 bases and the J gene lost 7 bases, with 18 bases spanning the gap. The germline V gene has CDR1 SNHLY and CDR2 FYNNEI. The CDR3 extends over 15 amino acids. The CDR3 bases are TGTGCCAGCGGGCAAATACAGGGTATGAATTCACCCCTCCACTTT. Amino acid sequence: CASGQIQGMNSPLHF.